The entry below gives a single T cell receptor (beta chain) sequence along with its context. TCRdb's table, derived via immunoSEQ multiplex PCR, lists solely in-frame clones and lacks some. The sample yields 67,000 or so clones, about nine tenths seen once. The data stem from a study of OX40 agonist ivuxolimab in advanced cancers. Study as a whole: Ivuxolimab is an agonistic anti-OX40 (CD134) antibody, and patients were treated with it.

Germline V gene lookup returns CDR1 ENHRY and CDR2 SYGVKD. The CDR3 covers 18 residues. V shed 3 bases and J 1 base; nucleotides not matched to a gene: 7. The source was CD4+ or CD8+ T cells sorted from blood, collected in a trial of the OX40 agonist ivuxolimab. The chain employs TRBV10-3 and TRBJ2-5, with 14 bases that match TRBD2. This TCR derives from an adult with an advanced solid tumor such as melanoma, head and neck, liver or kidney cancer. CDR3 region: CAISERLAGGLSQETQYF. In nucleotides, the CDR3 is TGTGCCATCAGTGAAAGACTAGCGGGGGGGCTGAGCCAAGAGACCCAGTACTTC.